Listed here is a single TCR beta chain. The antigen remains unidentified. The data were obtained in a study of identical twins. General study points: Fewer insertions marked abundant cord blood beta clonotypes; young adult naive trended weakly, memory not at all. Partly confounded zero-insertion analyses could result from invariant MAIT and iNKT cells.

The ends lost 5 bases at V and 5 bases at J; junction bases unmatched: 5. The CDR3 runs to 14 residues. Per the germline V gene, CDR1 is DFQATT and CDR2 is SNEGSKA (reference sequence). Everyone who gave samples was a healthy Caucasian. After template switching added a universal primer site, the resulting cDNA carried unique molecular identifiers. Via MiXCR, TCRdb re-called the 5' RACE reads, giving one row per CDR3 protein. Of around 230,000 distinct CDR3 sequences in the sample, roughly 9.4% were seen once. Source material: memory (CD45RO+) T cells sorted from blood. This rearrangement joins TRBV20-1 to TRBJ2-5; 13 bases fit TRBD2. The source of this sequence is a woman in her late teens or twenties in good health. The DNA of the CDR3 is TGCAGTGCTGGGACTAGCGGGGACTTGGAGACCCAGTACTTC. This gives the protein CSAGTSGDLETQYF.